The rows below give T cell receptor beta chains drawn from one sample of a study of identical twins. TCRdb ran MiXCR on the 5' RACE reads and lists one entry per CDR3 protein. Of 300,000 to 350,000 distinct CDR3 sequences in the sample, roughly 12% were seen once. This same sample was also part of a study on yellow fever vaccine responses in identical twins.

The sequencing sample was made of CD8+ T cells sorted from blood. The receptors were gathered from a young woman in good health. Both conserved end residues are part of each CDR3.

V	J	CDR3
TRBV4-2	TRBJ2-2	CASSQELPGQGYFLWNTGELFF
TRBV20-1	TRBJ2-7	CSASKGDIHEQYF
TRBV7-9	TRBJ2-1	CASSTPGLAGYNEQFF
TRBV3-1	TRBJ2-7	CASSQDWGNRIEQYF
TRBV7-6	TRBJ2-1	CASSFWGQQTYNEQFF
TRBV3-1	TRBJ1-1	CASSQTGVTEAFF
TRBV7-8	TRBJ2-3	CASSSSGGAGGDTQYF
TRBV5-5	TRBJ2-2	CASSFRQGGGELFF
TRBV9	TRBJ2-7	CASVLGTSGFFDSYEQYF
TRBV6-5	TRBJ2-2	CASSYSRTTGGPTGELFF
TRBV20-1	TRBJ2-3	CSSPRDMGNTDTQYF
TRBV2	TRBJ2-7	CASSPNKGQGGYEQYF
TRBV5-1	TRBJ2-3	CASSSVDYTDTQYF
TRBV5-6	TRBJ2-1	CASSRATGAGEQFF
TRBV11-2	TRBJ2-3	CASSLRGSGRPDTQYF
TRBV27	TRBJ2-1	CASSPDRSGTYNEQFF
TRBV29-1	TRBJ2-7	CSASTATYEQYF